The rows below give T cell receptor beta chains drawn from one sample of a study of T-cell memory formation after mild COVID-19. TCRdb fed the 5' RACE reads into MiXCR, producing one record per CDR3 protein. The sample yields about 190,000 distinct CDR3 sequences, 20% to 25% seen once. Sequenced sample: PBMCs or a T cell subset sorted from them (not recorded which). The source of these receptors is an adult woman who had mild COVID-19 (a few samples of this study predate the infection). Cell type and time point are not known. CDR3s include the opening cysteine and the closing phenylalanine or tryptophan. D genes are given only for firm matches. Clone size appears in some rows only: once, few, many, or a class for an expanded clone.

TRBV20-1	TRBD1	TRBJ1-5	few	TGCAGTGCTAGACAGGGGGGCAATCAGCCCCAGCATTTT	CSARQGGNQPQHF
TRBV7-3	.	TRBJ2-7	.	TGTGCCAGCAGCTTAACCTCAGGGTCCTACGAGCAGTACTTC	CASSLTSGSYEQYF
TRBV27	.	TRBJ2-7	few	TGTGCCAGCAGTTTATCGGGGGGACTGACCTACGAGCAGTACTTC	CASSLSGGLTYEQYF
TRBV9	TRBD1	TRBJ2-7	.	TGTGCCAGCAGCTTTACTTGGGGACAGGGCTACGAGCAGTACTTC	CASSFTWGQGYEQYF
TRBV4-1	TRBD1	TRBJ1-5	.	TGCGCCAGCAGCCAAACCGGGACAGGCAATCAGCCCCAGCATTTT	CASSQTGTGNQPQHF
TRBV11-3	.	TRBJ1-1	few	TGTGCCAGCAGCCCGTACTACGTCGGGGGGTCTGAAGCTTTCTTT	CASSPYYVGGSEAFF
TRBV7-9	.	TRBJ2-1	.	TGTGCCAGCAGCTCCCTCTTAGACAATGAGCAGTTCTTC	CASSSLLDNEQFF
TRBV13	.	TRBJ1-5	.	TGTGCCAGCAGCCCGGGTTGGAGCAATCAGCCCCAGCATTTT	CASSPGWSNQPQHF
TRBV7-2	.	TRBJ2-1	.	TGTGCCAGCAGCCCCCAGGACTACCCCCTTCACCGCGAGCAGTTCTTC	CASSPQDYPLHREQFF
TRBV12-3/TRBV12-4	TRBD1	TRBJ2-3	.	TGTGCCAGCAGTTTATGGGACAGTAGCACAGATACGCAGTATTTT	CASSLWDSSTDTQYF
TRBV28	.	TRBJ2-1	few	TGTGCCAGCAGACGGGACAACCAGGCCTACAATGAGCAGTTCTTC	CASRRDNQAYNEQFF
TRBV7-9	.	TRBJ1-2	few	TGTGCCAGCAGCTATCCAGCGGCGGCCTATGGCTACACCTTC	CASSYPAAAYGYTF
TRBV4-2	TRBD1	TRBJ2-1	few	TGTGCCAGCAGCCGGGGACAGGGAAGGGTTATCGGGCAGTTCTTC	CASSRGQGRVIGQFF
TRBV7-9	.	TRBJ2-5	few	TGTGCCAGCAGCTTAGTGGTGGAAGAGACCCAGTACTTC	CASSLVVEETQYF
TRBV10-3	TRBD1	TRBJ2-1	few	TGTGCCATCAGGGCACAGGGGGACCCCTACAATGAGCAGTTCTTC	CAIRAQGDPYNEQFF
TRBV5-1	.	TRBJ1-1	.	TGCGCCAGCAGCTACGGGGGGACCACTGAAGCTTTCTTT	CASSYGGTTEAFF
TRBV4-3	.	TRBJ2-3	.	TGCGCCAGCAGCCAAAGCCACCAGGGAACAGATACGCAGTATTTT	CASSQSHQGTDTQYF
TRBV4-1	.	TRBJ2-7	.	TGCGCCAGCAGCCAAGAGAGGGCAGATTTCTACGAGCAGTACTTC	CASSQERADFYEQYF
TRBV24-1	.	TRBJ2-7	.	TGTGCCACCAGTAAGGGACGGCTCTCCTACGAGCAGTACTTC	CATSKGRLSYEQYF
TRBV7-9	.	TRBJ2-1	few	TGTGCCAGCAGCTTAGCAGTGGTTTCGGGGCCAGATGAGCAGTTCTTC	CASSLAVVSGPDEQFF
TRBV9	.	TRBJ2-7	.	TGTGCCAGCAGCGTAGATTACGGTCCATACGAGCAGTACTTC	CASSVDYGPYEQYF
TRBV12-3/TRBV12-4	.	TRBJ2-7	.	TGTGCCAGCAGTCCCCGCCTAGACGGTTACGAGCAGTACTTC	CASSPRLDGYEQYF
TRBV7-9	TRBD1	TRBJ2-1	few	TGTGCCAGCAGCCCCCGGGACAGCCCTACCTATGAGCAGTTCTTC	CASSPRDSPTYEQFF
TRBV7-9	.	TRBJ2-3	.	TGTGCCAGCAGCGTCTATCCGGTTCCCAGGGTTGGTGTGGGAGATACGCAGTATTTT	CASSVYPVPRVGVGDTQYF
TRBV9	.	TRBJ2-3	once	TGTGCCAGCAGCGCCGTAACGGCTGGCTCCATGGATACGCAGTATTTT	CASSAVTAGSMDTQYF
TRBV7-9	.	TRBJ2-1	few	TGTGCCAGCAGCTTGAAGGGTCAGGCCGGTGAGCAGTTCTTC	CASSLKGQAGEQFF
TRBV24-1	.	TRBJ2-1	.	TGTGCCACCAGTGATTTGAACGAATCCCACCCGAATGAGCAGTTCTTC	CATSDLNESHPNEQFF
TRBV5-6	.	TRBJ2-5	few	TGTGCCAGCAGCTTCGCCCCGGCCGGGTCCCAAGAGACCCAGTACTTC	CASSFAPAGSQETQYF
TRBV15	TRBD1	TRBJ2-1	few	TGTGCCACCAGCAGGTTCCAGGACAGGGTCAATGAGCAGTTCTTC	CATSRFQDRVNEQFF
TRBV5-8	TRBD2	TRBJ2-1	few	TGTGCCAGCAGCGTCACACTAGCGGGATCCTACAATGAGCAGTTCTTC	CASSVTLAGSYNEQFF
TRBV24-1	.	TRBJ2-1	.	TGTGCCACCAGTCGCGATGTGGGCAATGAGCAGTTCTTC	CATSRDVGNEQFF
TRBV7-9	.	TRBJ2-7	many	TGTGCCAGCAGCTCAGGGGTTTACGAGCAGTACTTC	CASSSGVYEQYF
TRBV24-1	.	TRBJ2-7	.	TGTGCCACCAGTGATCCCTCGACAGATATCTACGAGCAGTACTTC	CATSDPSTDIYEQYF
TRBV11-1	TRBD2	TRBJ2-7	.	TGTGCCAGCAGCTCCCTCTTAGCGGGAGACCCCTACGAGCAGTACTTC	CASSSLLAGDPYEQYF
TRBV4-3	.	TRBJ2-7	.	TGCGCCAGCAGCCAAGATCTGTGGCAGGGGCGCTACGAGCAGTACTTC	CASSQDLWQGRYEQYF
TRBV11-2	TRBD2	TRBJ2-1	few	TGTGCCAGCTTAGGACTAGCGGGTTCGCAGTTCTTC	CASLGLAGSQFF
TRBV7-2	.	TRBJ1-1	few	TGTGCCAGCAGCTTATACTTGGGGGGATCGGACACTGAAGCTTTCTTT	CASSLYLGGSDTEAFF
TRBV7-7	TRBD2	TRBJ2-5	few	TGTGCTAGCAGCCTCTCGACTAGCGGGGTTCAAGAGACCCAGTACTTC	CASSLSTSGVQETQYF
TRBV7-6	.	TRBJ2-7	.	TGTGCCAGCAGCCCCCAGGACTCCTTCGGCGAGCAGTACTTC	CASSPQDSFGEQYF
TRBV12-3/TRBV12-4	.	TRBJ2-1	few	TGTGCCAGCAGTTTAGATAGTTTCAATGAGCAGTTCTTC	CASSLDSFNEQFF
TRBV29-1	.	TRBJ2-7	.	TGCAGCGTTGCGCAGAACTACGAGCAGTACTTC	CSVAQNYEQYF
TRBV12-3/TRBV12-4	.	TRBJ1-5	.	TGTGCCAGCAGTTCCCTCGTACCGGGGCTCCGCAATCAGCCCCAGCATTTT	CASSSLVPGLRNQPQHF
TRBV24-1	.	TRBJ2-1	many	TGTGCCACCAGCCCAACAGGGCCCTCCTACAATGAGCAGTTCTTC	CATSPTGPSYNEQFF
TRBV27	TRBD1	TRBJ2-5	.	TGTGCCAGCAGTTCGGGGACAGGGGGCGTGGAGACCCAGTACTTC	CASSSGTGGVETQYF
TRBV24-1	TRBD1	TRBJ2-3	.	TGTGCCACCAGTGACTGGGACAGCCCAAGGAATTTT	CATSDWDSPRNF
TRBV25-1	TRBD1	TRBJ1-6	.	TGTGCCAGCAGTGAGACAGGGAACAGTTCACCCCTCCACTTT	CASSETGNSSPLHF
TRBV5-1	.	TRBJ1-6	.	TGCGCCAGCAGCTTGGGAGGGCGCGGGCGGAGTTCACCCCTCCACTTT	CASSLGGRGRSSPLHF
TRBV6-5	.	TRBJ1-1	few	TGTGCCAGCACGGTCGGAGCTGAAGCTTTCTTT	CASTVGAEAFF
TRBV9	TRBD1	TRBJ1-1	many	TGTGCCAGCAGCCCTGGGACAGGGGGCGGGACTGAAGCTTTCTTT	CASSPGTGGGTEAFF
TRBV2	TRBD1	TRBJ2-7	.	TGTGCCAGCAGCCCCTTTACAGGGGTAGAGTCCGCTTTCTCCTACGAGCAGTACTTC	CASSPFTGVESAFSYEQYF
TRBV30	TRBD1	TRBJ1-2	many	TGTGCCTGGAGTGCTTTTTACAGGGGTGGCTACACCTTC	CAWSAFYRGGYTF
TRBV27	.	TRBJ2-3	many	TGTGCCAGCAGTAGAAACACAGGGCCCGGGGGCACAGATACGCAGTATTTT	CASSRNTGPGGTDTQYF
TRBV3-1	TRBD1	TRBJ2-3	.	TGTGCCAGCAGCCAAGAGGGGACAGGGATGGTTGATACGCAGTATTTT	CASSQEGTGMVDTQYF
TRBV19	TRBD2	TRBJ2-1	few	TGTGCCAGTAAGGAGGGAGGGCCAAGAAATGAGCAGTTCTTC	CASKEGGPRNEQFF
TRBV4-1	.	TRBJ2-3	.	TGCGCCAGCAGCCAAGATAGTGGGTTTGGGACAGATACGCAGTATTTT	CASSQDSGFGTDTQYF